The TCR beta chain described here comes from a study of blood T cell repertoires in COVID-19. Whole-study context: Nucleic acid was either cDNA or gDNA, and it came from T cells, B-cell-depleted T cells, or PBMCs.

V lost 4 bases to trimming and J lost 2 bases, with 11 bases between them. The V gene's germline CDR1 is GTSNPN and CDR2 SVGIG (reference sequence). The CDR3 contains 13 residues. Some clones are missing from TCRdb's copy, which holds only in-frame ones; the method was immunoSEQ multiplex PCR. The table includes approximately 190,000 clones, 84% detected once. This clone appeared a few times. The chain couples TRBV30 to TRBJ1-1, with D possibly TRBD1 on 6 matching bases. Sequenced: PBMCs or T cells enriched from blood (not recorded which). The clonotype was recovered from a woman in her 30s who had been exposed to COVID-19. The CDR3 DNA follows: TGTGCCTGGACTGGGGGCTATAACACTGAAGCTTTCTTT. It encodes CAWTGGYNTEAFF.